Listed below are T cell receptor beta chains from one sample, sequenced in a study of CD8 T cells in Susac syndrome. In TCRdb, the immunoSEQ multiplex PCR reads were re-called with MiXCR into one record per CDR3 protein. The profile shows around 80,000 distinct CDR3 sequences, around 94% of them singletons. Material: CD8+ T cells from PBMCs. The receptors originated from a human donor with Susac syndrome. The CDR3 runs from the conserved cysteine through the conserved F or W. Fields, in order: V gene, D gene, J gene, clone size, CDR3 protein, CDR3 DNA. The D gene is left open where the match is weak. Clone size is shown for a subset of rows, as once, few, many or a class of expanded clone.

TRBV7-9	TRBD1	TRBJ2-7	.	CASRRQGYEQYF	TGTGCCAGCAGACGACAGGGATACGAGCAGTACTTC
TRBV10-3	TRBD2	TRBJ2-1	.	CATANLGLAGLDEQFF	TGTGCCACCGCTAACCTGGGACTAGCGGGGTTGGATGAGCAGTTCTTC
TRBV28	.	TRBJ2-1	few	CASSLRVNEQFF	TGTGCCAGCAGTTTAAGGGTCAATGAGCAGTTCTTC
TRBV25-1	.	TRBJ1-1	.	CATQNGAFF	TGTGCCACCCAAAATGGGGCTTTCTTT
TRBV11-2	.	TRBJ1-4	.	CASSQQHHREKLFF	TGTGCCAGCAGCCAACAACATCATCGTGAAAAACTGTTTTTT
TRBV13	TRBD2	TRBJ2-7	.	CASSARGVDEQYF	TGTGCCAGCAGCGCCCGGGGGGTCGACGAGCAGTACTTC
TRBV20-1	.	TRBJ1-2	.	CSASTQSNYGYTF	TGCAGTGCTAGTACCCAGAGCAACTATGGCTACACCTTC
TRBV9	.	TRBJ2-2	.	CASSAGGHPTGELFF	TGTGCCAGCAGCGCGGGGGGACACCCCACCGGGGAGCTGTTTTTT
TRBV11-2	TRBD2	TRBJ2-7	few	CASSLDLAGGYEQYF	TGTGCCAGCAGCTTAGATCTCGCGGGGGGCTACGAGCAGTACTTC
TRBV9	.	TRBJ2-1	.	CASSVGGGGNNEQFF	TGTGCCAGCAGCGTAGGGGGCGGAGGAAACAATGAGCAGTTCTTC
TRBV3-1	.	TRBJ1-2	.	CASSQDRANYGYTF	TGTGCCAGCAGCCAAGACAGGGCCAACTATGGCTACACCTTC
TRBV5-1	.	TRBJ2-7	.	CASSLVGEQYF	TGCGCCAGCAGCTTGGTAGGCGAGCAGTACTTC
TRBV20-1	.	TRBJ2-7	.	CSARSGHSYEQYF	TGCAGTGCTAGGTCGGGTCACTCCTACGAGCAGTACTTC
TRBV7-2	.	TRBJ1-2	.	CASNPPGGGGYTF	TGTGCCAGCAACCCCCCCGGGGGAGGGGGCTACACCTTC
TRBV28	.	TRBJ1-2	.	CASSPSIGPDYGYTF	TGTGCCAGCAGTCCATCCATCGGACCTGACTATGGCTACACCTTC
TRBV5-1	TRBD2	TRBJ2-7	once	CASSLASSGAYEQYF	TGCGCCAGCAGCTTGGCCTCTAGCGGGGCCTACGAGCAGTACTTC
TRBV7-9	.	TRBJ1-2	.	CASSLNSGYTF	TGTGCCAGCAGCTTAAATAGTGGCTACACCTTC
TRBV4-1	TRBD1	TRBJ2-1	.	CASSTGGSDEQFF	TGCGCCAGCAGCACAGGGGGGAGCGATGAGCAGTTCTTC
TRBV7-8	TRBD2	TRBJ2-7	.	CASSLVAAGAYEQYF	TGTGCCAGCAGCTTAGTAGCGGCGGGGGCCTACGAGCAGTACTTC
TRBV7-6	.	TRBJ2-7	.	CASSPTGGAYEQYF	TGTGCCAGCAGTCCTACAGGGGGGGCCTACGAGCAGTACTTC
TRBV9	.	TRBJ1-1	.	CASSAWGGNTEAFF	TGTGCCAGCAGCGCATGGGGGGGGAACACTGAAGCTTTCTTT
TRBV7-9	TRBD1	TRBJ2-5	.	CASSYDLDRGKETQYF	TGTGCCAGCAGCTACGACCTCGACAGGGGCAAAGAGACCCAGTACTTC
TRBV9	.	TRBJ2-3	.	CASGAVDTQYF	TGTGCCAGCGGGGCTGTAGATACGCAGTATTTT
TRBV20-1	TRBD2	TRBJ2-3	.	CSARDPGGSTQYF	TGCAGTGCTAGAGATCCGGGGGGGTCTACGCAGTATTTT
TRBV19	.	TRBJ1-2	.	CASSMYRELANYGYTF	TGTGCCAGTAGTATGTACAGGGAGCTAGCTAACTATGGCTACACCTTC
TRBV3-1	.	TRBJ1-2	.	CASSQGRKYGYTF	TGTGCCAGCAGCCAGGGACGGAAGTATGGCTACACCTTC
TRBV27	.	TRBJ1-5	.	CASGSGTVQHTQHF	TGTGCCAGCGGTTCCGGGACGGTTCAACATACCCAGCATTTT
TRBV4-1	.	TRBJ1-5	.	CASSFRDTSNQPQHF	TGCGCCAGCAGCTTCCGGGACACTAGCAATCAGCCCCAGCATTTT